This TCR beta chain emerged from a study of blood T cell repertoires in COVID-19. Study processing details: Reference gene primers were amplified, and this amplification served to estimate nucleated cell counts. Profiled with immunoSEQ multiplex PCR; TCRdb holds only in-frame clones, not every one. The DNA gave D and trimming, while V, J and clone size come from that table. The sample holds roughly 140,000 clones, 80% to 90% seen once. This CDR3 is built from 15 residues. The germline CDR1 and CDR2 sequences are KGHSH and LQKENI. V lost 3 bases to trimming and J lost 1 base; unmatched junction nucleotides: 4. Participants were aged about 18 to 90 years, lived in about two dozen US areas, and enrolled virtually. Cohort 3 recovery required two negative PCRs, clearance, or symptom resolution.

The chain combines TRBV18 with TRBJ1-1; 8 nucleotides line up with TRBD1. The specimen was PBMCs or T cells enriched from blood (not recorded which). The receptor was derived from a man in his sixties who had recovered from COVID-19. In DNA, the CDR3 is TGTGCCAGCTCACCTTGGACAGGGAGGAACACTGAAGCTTTCTTT. Translating gives CASSPWTGRNTEAFF.